The 9 T cell receptor beta chains in this list originate from one sample, sequenced in a study of CXCR3-negative and CXCR3-positive naive CD8 T cells (dated by TCRdb to between 2019 and 2020). Instrument on record: NextSeq 550. The Human TCR Profiling Kit (MiLaboratory) was used to prepare UMI-labeled 5' RACE TRB cDNA libraries. Reads reprocessed by TCRdb are summarized as one entry per CDR3 protein sequence, and DNA is absent. This sample's table lists 65,000 to 75,000 distinct CDR3 sequences. In total, the top ten clones hold over 1.3% of the sample. The sample consisted of naive CXCR3- CD8+ T cells from blood. The cell subset or site tag for this specimen amounts to: CD45RO-CCR7+CD27+CD95- naive CD8+ T cells lacking CXCR3 (TNR3-). The receptors here all came from a human donor in good health. Some clones in this sample may be carry-over from other donors' samples.

The chain couples TRBV19 to TRBJ2-1; there is no DNA to check the TCRdb D call of TRBD1. CDR3 size: 17 residues. The germline CDR1 and CDR2 sequences are LNHDA and SQIVND (reference sequence). This CDR3 reads CASSISGKRYSYNEQFF.

The rearrangement uses TRBV7-9 and TRBJ1-1. CDR1 is SEHNR, CDR2 FQNEAQ, per germline (reference sequence). The CDR3 is 12 residues long. CDR3 region: CASSYSDTEAFF.

The V gene is TRBV13, the J gene TRBJ1-5. The germline gives CDR1 PRHDT, CDR2 FYEKMQ (reference sequence). The CDR3 sequence is 12 residues long. This chain's CDR3 is CASSHQNGPQHF. The full variable domain, its missing parts supplied by reference TRBV13 and TRBJ1-5, is AAGVIQSPRHLIKEKRETATLKCYPIPRHDTVYWYQQGPGQDPQFLISFYEKMQSDKGSIPDRFSAQQFSDYHSELNMSSLELGDSALYFCASSHQNGPQHFGDGTRLSIL.

The V and J genes are TRBV4-1 and TRBJ2-1; the D call of TRBD2 rests on TCRdb alone, since no DNA is present to check it. Germline V CDR1 and CDR2: MGHRA, YSYEKL. The length of the CDR3 is 14 residues. The CDR3 protein is CASSQAGAYNEQFF.

V gene TRBV7-3 combines with J gene TRBJ2-2; TCRdb names TRBD1, which stays unverified in the absence of DNA. Germline V gives CDR1 SGHTA, CDR2 FQGTGA. The CDR3 spans 14 residues. The CDR3 sequence is CASSSGHNTGELFF. Supplemented by reference TRBV7-3 and TRBJ2-2, the full variable domain reads GAGVSQTPSNKVTEKGKYVELRCDPISGHTALYWYRQSLGQGPEFLIYFQGTGAADDSGLPNDRFFAVRPEGSVSTLKIQRTERGDSAVYLCASSSGHNTGELFFGEGSRLTVL.

This chain joins TRBV28 and TRBJ2-1; there is no DNA to check the TCRdb D call of TRBD2. This CDR3 has 14 amino acids. Germline lookup yields CDR1 MDHEN and CDR2 SYDVKM. The CDR3 is CASSLSTRGTEQFF.

The chain recombines TRBV19 with TRBJ1-5; TCRdb reports TRBD1, a call that lacks DNA to check it against. Germline V gene sequence: CDR1 LNHDA, CDR2 SQIVND (reference sequence). CDR3 length: 18 amino acids. The CDR3 region is CASSIPSRQGASNQPQHF.

CDR3 loop: CASNPTRDTYEQYF. This chain uses TRBV28 with TRBJ2-7; the D gene TCRdb calls, TRBD1, cannot be checked with no DNA. The CDR3 runs 14 residues. The germline V gene encodes CDR1 MDHEN and CDR2 SYDVKM.

The rearrangement joins TRBV7-6 to TRBJ1-4; checking the TCRdb D call of TRBD1 is not possible without DNA. The CDR3 loop spans 13 amino acids. Germline assignment: CDR1 SGHVS and CDR2 FNYEAQ. The CDR3 is CASSATGNEKLFF.